This T cell receptor (beta chain) was captured in a study of CD8+CD57+ T cells in acquired aplastic anemia. Study-level background: DNA per sorted CD4+ or CD8+ sample ranged about 0.18 to 30 ug, averaging 3.2 ug. Regarding the study as a whole: Twenty-nine CD8+ CDR3 sequences were shared between patients and controls.

The germline V gene has CDR1 SGHRS and CDR2 YFSETQ. The CDR3 extends over 10 amino acids. The use of genomic DNA as template underpinned the TCR beta VDJ and CDR3 profiling. TCRdb fed the reads into MiXCR, producing one record per CDR3 protein. The sample shows over 150,000 distinct CDR3 sequences, roughly 43% of them seen only once. Worth noting for this clonotype: The antigen is undetermined. The junction does not match germline at one end; this may be a read error.

It was patients with CD8+CD57+ cell expansion by flow cytometry who were chosen for sequencing. Severe acquired aplastic anemia was present in all patients. No therapy was given to patients before blood sampling. The specimen was sorted CD4+, CD8+, or CD8+CD57+ T cells (not recorded which) from PBMCs. The V call is TRBV5-1, the J call TRBJ2-1; D ambiguous. The receptor was isolated from a human donor with aplastic anemia. The CDR3 nucleotides read TGCGCCATTGCAATCAATCAGCAGTTCTTC. The encoded protein is CAIAINQQFF.